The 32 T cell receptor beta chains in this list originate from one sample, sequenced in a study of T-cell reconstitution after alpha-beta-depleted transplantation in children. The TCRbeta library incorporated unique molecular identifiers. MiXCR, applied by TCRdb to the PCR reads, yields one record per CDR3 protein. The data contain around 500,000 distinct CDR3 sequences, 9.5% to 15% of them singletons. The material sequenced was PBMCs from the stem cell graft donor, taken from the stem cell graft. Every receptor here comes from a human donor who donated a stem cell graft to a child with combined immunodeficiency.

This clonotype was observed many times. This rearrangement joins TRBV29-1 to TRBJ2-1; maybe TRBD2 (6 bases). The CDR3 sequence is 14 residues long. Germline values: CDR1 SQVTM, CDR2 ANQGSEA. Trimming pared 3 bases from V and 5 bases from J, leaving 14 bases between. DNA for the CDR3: TGCAGCGTTGAGGCGCGGAGGGCGGACAATGAGCAGTTCTTC. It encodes CSVEARRADNEQFF.

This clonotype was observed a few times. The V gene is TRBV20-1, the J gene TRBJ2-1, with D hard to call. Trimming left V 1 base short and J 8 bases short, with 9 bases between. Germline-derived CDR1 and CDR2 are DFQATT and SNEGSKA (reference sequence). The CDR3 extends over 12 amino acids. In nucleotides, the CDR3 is TGCAGTGCTAGAGGTCAGATCCATGAGCAGTTCTTC. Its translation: CSARGQIHEQFF.

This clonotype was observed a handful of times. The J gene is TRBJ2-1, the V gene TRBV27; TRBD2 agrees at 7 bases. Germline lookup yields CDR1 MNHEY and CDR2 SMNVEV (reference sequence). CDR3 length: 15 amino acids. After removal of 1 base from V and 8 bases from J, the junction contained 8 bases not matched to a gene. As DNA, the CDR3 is TGTGCCAGCAGTTTATACGGCGGGAGTATCTATGAGCAGTTCTTC. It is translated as CASSLYGGSIYEQFF.

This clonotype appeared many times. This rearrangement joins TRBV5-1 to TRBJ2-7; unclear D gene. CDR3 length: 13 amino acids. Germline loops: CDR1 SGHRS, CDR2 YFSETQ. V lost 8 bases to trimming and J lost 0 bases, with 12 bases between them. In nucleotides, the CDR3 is TGCGCCAGTGGGCTCGAGAGCTCCTACGAGCAGTACTTC. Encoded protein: CASGLESSYEQYF.

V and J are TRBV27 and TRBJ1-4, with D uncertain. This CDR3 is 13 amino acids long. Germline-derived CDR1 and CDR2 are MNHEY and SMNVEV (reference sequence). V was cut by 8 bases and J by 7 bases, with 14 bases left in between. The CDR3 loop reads CASLGRFSEKLFF. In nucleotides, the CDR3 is TGTGCCAGCCTCGGGAGGTTCAGTGAAAAACTGTTTTTT.

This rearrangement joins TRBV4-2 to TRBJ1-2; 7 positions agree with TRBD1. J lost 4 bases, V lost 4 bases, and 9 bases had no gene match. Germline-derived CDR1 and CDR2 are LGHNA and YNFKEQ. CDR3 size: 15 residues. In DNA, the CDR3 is TGTGCCAGCAGCCCCCTGGGGGAGGGGGCCTATGGCTACACCTTC. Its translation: CASSPLGEGAYGYTF.

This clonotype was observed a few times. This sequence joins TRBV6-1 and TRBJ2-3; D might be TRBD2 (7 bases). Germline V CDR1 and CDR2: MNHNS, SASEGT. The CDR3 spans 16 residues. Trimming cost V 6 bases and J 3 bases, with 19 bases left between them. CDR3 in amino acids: CASRALGGRVTDTQYF. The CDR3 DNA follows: TGTGCCAGCAGAGCTCTCGGGGGGCGCGTGACAGATACGCAGTATTTT.

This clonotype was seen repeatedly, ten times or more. CDR3 DNA: TGCAGTGCAAATAGGGGCGCAGCCTACGAGCAGTACTTC. Its protein product is CSANRGAAYEQYF. This chain connects TRBV20-1 to TRBJ2-7; tentatively, D is TRBD1 (5 bases). This CDR3 has 13 amino acids. Per the germline V gene, CDR1 is DFQATT and CDR2 is SNEGSKA (reference sequence). The ends were cut back, 6 bases at V and 2 bases at J, with 14 bases in the middle.

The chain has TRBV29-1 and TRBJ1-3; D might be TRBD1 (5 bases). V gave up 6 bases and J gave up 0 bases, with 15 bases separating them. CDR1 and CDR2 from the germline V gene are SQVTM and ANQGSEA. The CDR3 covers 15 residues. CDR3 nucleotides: TGCAGCGTGGATGACCGGGACCACTCTGGAAACACCATATATTTT. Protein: CSVDDRDHSGNTIYF.

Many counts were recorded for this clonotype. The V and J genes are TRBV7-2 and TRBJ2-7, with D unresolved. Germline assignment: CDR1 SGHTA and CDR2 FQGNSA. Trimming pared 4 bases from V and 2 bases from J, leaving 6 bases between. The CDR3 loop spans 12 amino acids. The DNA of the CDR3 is TGTGCCAGCAGCTCCTCCCCCTACGAGCAGTACTTC. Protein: CASSSSPYEQYF.

The CDR3 region is CASSWDFSNTGELFF. In DNA, the CDR3 is TGTGCCAGCAGCTGGGACTTTTCGAACACCGGGGAGCTGTTTTTT. J is TRBJ2-2 and V is TRBV6-2 or TRBV6-3; perhaps TRBD2 as D (6 bases). Per germline, CDR1 MNHEY and CDR2 SVGEGT. V lost 6 bases and J lost 0, with 11 bases in between. This CDR3 spans 15 amino acids.

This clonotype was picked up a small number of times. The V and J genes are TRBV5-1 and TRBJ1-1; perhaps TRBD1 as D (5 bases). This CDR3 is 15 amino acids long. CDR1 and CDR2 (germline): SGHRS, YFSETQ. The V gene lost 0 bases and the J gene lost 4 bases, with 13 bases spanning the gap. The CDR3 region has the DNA TGCGCCAGCAGCTTGGTGCAGGGCGGTAGCACTGAAGCTTTCTTT. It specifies CASSLVQGGSTEAFF.

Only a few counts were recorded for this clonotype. The CDR3 reads CSARVVGGNQPQHF. As DNA, the CDR3 is TGCAGTGCTAGAGTTGTGGGGGGCAATCAGCCCCAGCATTTT. V and J are TRBV20-1 and TRBJ1-5, with D maybe TRBD1 (5 bases). The CDR3 contains 14 residues. The germline V gene encodes CDR1 DFQATT and CDR2 SNEGSKA (reference sequence). Trimming left V 1 base short and J 2 bases short, with 9 bases between.

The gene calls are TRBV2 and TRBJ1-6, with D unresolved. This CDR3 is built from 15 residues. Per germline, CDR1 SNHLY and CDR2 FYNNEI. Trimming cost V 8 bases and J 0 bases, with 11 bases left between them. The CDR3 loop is CASRTASSYNSPLHF. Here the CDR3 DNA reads TGTGCCAGCCGGACCGCGAGCTCCTATAATTCACCCCTCCACTTT.

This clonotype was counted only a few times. This CDR3 reads CASSQDPTSQAGELFF. The CDR3 region has the DNA TGTGCCAGCAGCCAAGATCCAACCTCGCAGGCCGGGGAGCTGTTTTTT. The rearrangement uses TRBV3-1 and TRBJ2-2; D is uncertain. This CDR3 comprises 16 residues. The germline V gene has CDR1 LGHDT and CDR2 YNNKEL (reference sequence). V lost 0 bases, J lost 6 bases, and 14 bases lay in between.

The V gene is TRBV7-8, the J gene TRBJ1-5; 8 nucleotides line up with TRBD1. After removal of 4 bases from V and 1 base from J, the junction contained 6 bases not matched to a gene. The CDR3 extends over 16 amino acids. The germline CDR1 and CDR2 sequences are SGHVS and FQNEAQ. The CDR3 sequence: CASSSQGAGSNQPQHF. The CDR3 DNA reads TGTGCCAGCAGCTCTCAGGGGGCAGGGAGCAATCAGCCCCAGCATTTT.

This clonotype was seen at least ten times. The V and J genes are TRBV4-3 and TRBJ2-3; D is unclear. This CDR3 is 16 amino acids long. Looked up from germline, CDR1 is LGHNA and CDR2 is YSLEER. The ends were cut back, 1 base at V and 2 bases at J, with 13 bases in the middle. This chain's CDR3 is CASSQALPDTTDTQYF. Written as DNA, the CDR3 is TGCGCCAGCAGCCAAGCTTTACCGGATACCACAGATACGCAGTATTTT.

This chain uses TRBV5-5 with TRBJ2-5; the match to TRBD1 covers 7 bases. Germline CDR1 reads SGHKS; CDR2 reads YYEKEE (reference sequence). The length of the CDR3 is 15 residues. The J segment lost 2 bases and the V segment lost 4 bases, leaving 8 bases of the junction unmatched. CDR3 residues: CASSRRGGTQETQYF. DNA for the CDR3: TGTGCCAGCAGCCGACGAGGGGGCACACAAGAGACCCAGTACTTC.

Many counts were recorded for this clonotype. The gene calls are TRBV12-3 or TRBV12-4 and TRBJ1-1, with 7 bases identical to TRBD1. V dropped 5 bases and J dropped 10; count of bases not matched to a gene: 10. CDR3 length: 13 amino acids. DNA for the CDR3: TGTGCCAGCAGTCCCGGACAGGACCTAGGAGCTTTCTTT. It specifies CASSPGQDLGAFF.

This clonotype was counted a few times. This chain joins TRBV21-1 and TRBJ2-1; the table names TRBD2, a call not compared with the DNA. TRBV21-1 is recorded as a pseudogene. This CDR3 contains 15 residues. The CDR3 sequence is CASTPVHLAYNEQFF. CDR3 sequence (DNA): TGTGCCAGCACTCCCGTTCACCTGGCCTACAATGAGCAGTTCTTC.

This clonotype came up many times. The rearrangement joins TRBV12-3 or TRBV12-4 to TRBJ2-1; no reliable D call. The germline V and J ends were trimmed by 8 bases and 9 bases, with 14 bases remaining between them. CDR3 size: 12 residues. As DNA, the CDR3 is TGTGCCAGCGCCCTCGTAACGGTTGAGCAGTTCTTC. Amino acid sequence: CASALVTVEQFF.

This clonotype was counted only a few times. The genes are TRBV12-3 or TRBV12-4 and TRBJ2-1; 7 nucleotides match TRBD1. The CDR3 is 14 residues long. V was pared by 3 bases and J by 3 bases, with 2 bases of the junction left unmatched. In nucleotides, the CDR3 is TGTGCCAGCAGTTTGGGACAGAGCTACAATGAGCAGTTCTTC. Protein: CASSLGQSYNEQFF.

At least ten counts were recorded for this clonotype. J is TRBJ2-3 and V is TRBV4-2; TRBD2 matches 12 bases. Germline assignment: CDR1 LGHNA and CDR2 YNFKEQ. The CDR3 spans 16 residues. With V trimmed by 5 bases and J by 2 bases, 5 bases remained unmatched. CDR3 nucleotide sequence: TGTGCCAGCAGCGCGACTAGCGGGGGTTTCACAGATACGCAGTATTTT. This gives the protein CASSATSGGFTDTQYF.

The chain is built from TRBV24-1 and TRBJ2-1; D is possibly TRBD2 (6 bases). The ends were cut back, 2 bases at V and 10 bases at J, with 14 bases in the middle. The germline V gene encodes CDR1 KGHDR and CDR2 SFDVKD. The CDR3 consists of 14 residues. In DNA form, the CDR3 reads TGTGCCACCAGTGATTATGGAGGGGAAGCAGAGCAGTTCTTC. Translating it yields CATSDYGGEAEQFF.

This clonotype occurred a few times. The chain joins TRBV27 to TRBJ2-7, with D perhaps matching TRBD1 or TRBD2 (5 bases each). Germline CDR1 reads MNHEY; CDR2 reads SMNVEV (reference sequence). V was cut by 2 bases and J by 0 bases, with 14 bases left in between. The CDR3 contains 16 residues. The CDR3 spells CASSLKGTRTSYEQYF. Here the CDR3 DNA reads TGTGCCAGCAGTTTAAAGGGGACCAGGACCTCCTACGAGCAGTACTTC.

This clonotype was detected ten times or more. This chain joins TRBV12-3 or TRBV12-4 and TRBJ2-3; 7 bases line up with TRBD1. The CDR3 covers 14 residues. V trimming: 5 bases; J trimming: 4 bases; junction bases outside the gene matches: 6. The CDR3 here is CASSPSGQSDTQYF. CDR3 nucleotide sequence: TGTGCCAGCAGTCCCTCGGGACAGTCAGATACGCAGTATTTT.

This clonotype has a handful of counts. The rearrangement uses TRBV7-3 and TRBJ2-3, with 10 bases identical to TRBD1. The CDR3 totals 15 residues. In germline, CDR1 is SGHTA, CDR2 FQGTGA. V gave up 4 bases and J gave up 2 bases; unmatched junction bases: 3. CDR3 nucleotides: TGTGCCAGCAGCTCCGGGACAGGGGACACAGATACGCAGTATTTT. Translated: CASSSGTGDTDTQYF. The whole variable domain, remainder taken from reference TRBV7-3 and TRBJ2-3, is GAGVSQTPSNKVTEKGKYVELRCDPISGHTALYWYRQSLGQGPEFLIYFQGTGAADDSGLPNDRFFAVRPEGSVSTLKIQRTERGDSAVYLCASSSGTGDTDTQYFGPGTRLTVL.

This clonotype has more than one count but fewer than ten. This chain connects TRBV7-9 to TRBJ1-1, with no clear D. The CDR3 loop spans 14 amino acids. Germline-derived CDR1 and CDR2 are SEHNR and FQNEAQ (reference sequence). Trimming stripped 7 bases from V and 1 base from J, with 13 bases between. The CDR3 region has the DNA TGTGCCAGCAACGTGGCAGGATCGAACACTGAAGCTTTCTTT. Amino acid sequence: CASNVAGSNTEAFF.

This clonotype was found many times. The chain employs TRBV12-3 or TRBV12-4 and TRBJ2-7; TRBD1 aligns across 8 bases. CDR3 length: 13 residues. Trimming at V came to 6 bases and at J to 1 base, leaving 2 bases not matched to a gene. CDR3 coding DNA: TGTGCCAGCAGCGGGGACAGGTCCTACGAGCAGTACTTC. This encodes CASSGDRSYEQYF.

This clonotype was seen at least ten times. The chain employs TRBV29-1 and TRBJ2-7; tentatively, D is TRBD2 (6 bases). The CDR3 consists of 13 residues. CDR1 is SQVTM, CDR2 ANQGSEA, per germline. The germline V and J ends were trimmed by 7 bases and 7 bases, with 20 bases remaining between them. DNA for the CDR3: TGCAGCGCTGCACCTCGGGAGACGCGGGAGCAGTACTTC. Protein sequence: CSAAPRETREQYF.

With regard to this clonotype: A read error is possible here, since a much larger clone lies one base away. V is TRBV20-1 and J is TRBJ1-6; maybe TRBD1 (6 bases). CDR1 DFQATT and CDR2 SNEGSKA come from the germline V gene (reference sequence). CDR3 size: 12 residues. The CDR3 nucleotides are TGCTGTGCTACGAGGACAGCGCCGATCCTCCACTTT. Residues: CCATRTAPILHF.

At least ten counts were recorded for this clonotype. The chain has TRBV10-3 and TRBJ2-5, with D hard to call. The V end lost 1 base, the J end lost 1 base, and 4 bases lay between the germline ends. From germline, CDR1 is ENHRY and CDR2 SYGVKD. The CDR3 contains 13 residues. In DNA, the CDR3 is TGTGCCATCAGTGAGTGGATCCAAGAGACCCAGTACTTC. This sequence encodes CAISEWIQETQYF.